This TCR beta chain was documented in a study of cytomegalovirus exposure and HLA in healthy donors. Findings and limits, study-wide: It was around 160 TCR beta chains that were listed as cytomegalovirus-associated.

Clones were sequenced by immunoSEQ multiplex PCR, and TCRdb holds only the in-frame ones, with some missing. The repertoire has over 60,000 clones, over 90% of them found once; the top ten carry roughly 4.3%. A word on this clone: Its antigen is unknown.

Trimming cost V 2 bases and J 3 bases; bases outside gene matches: 8. The CDR3 has 16 amino acids. Germline V lookup: CDR1 KGHSH, CDR2 LQKENI. Sequences were obtained from PBMCs. This chain links TRBV18 with TRBJ1-2; 8 nucleotides match TRBD1. This sequence originates from a woman under 30 in good health and CMV-seropositive. The CDR3, as DNA: TGTGCCAGCTCACCAGACCAGGGACAGGTATACTATGGCTACACCTTC. This translates into CASSPDQGQVYYGYTF.